The source of this T cell receptor (beta chain) is a study of molecular identifiers for immune sequencing clone quantification. Each CDR3 protein gets one entry after TCRdb re-called the PCR reads with MiXCR. This sample has approximately 550,000 distinct CDR3 sequences; about 26% occur once, and the top ten carry approximately 0.76%. Of note for this clonotype: A clone one base away is much larger, so this may be a read error.

The germline CDR1 and CDR2 sequences are MGHRA and YSYEKL. This CDR3 has 14 amino acids. V shed 1 base and J 8 bases; nucleotides not matched to a gene: 5. Sample: naive CD8+ T cells from blood, with Jurkat cell RNA spiked in. As to subset: FACS-sorted CD8+CD4-CCR7+CD45RA+ naive T cells. The receptor was isolated from a human donor in good health. Some libraries in this study had Jurkat cell RNA spiked in. V gene TRBV4-1 combines with J gene TRBJ2-1, with 7 bases that match TRBD2. CDR3 coding DNA: TGCGCCAGCAGCCAAGTAGCACTAGCGTATGAGCAGTTCTTC. This encodes CASSQVALAYEQFF.